This entry is about one T cell receptor beta chain. Its antigen is not known. The data are from a study of OX40 agonist ivuxolimab in advanced cancers. Looking at the study overall: Intravenous ivuxolimab was administered to patients every 2 weeks at 0.01 to 10 mg/kg.

Notes on the study in general: Clonal expansion among partial responders at 0.1-3.0 mg/kg ranked near the lowest.

TCRdb keeps only in-frame clones here, not all; method: immunoSEQ multiplex PCR. The data show about 45,000 clones, 75% to 90% seen once. Deletions cut 0 bases from V and 0 bases from J, with 5 bases between. The CDR3 is 14 amino acids. Germline-derived CDR1 and CDR2 are LGHNA and YNFKEQ. This receptor was taken from an adult with an advanced solid tumor such as melanoma, head and neck, liver or kidney cancer. The source was CD4+ or CD8+ T cells sorted from blood, collected in a trial of the OX40 agonist ivuxolimab. The J gene is TRBJ1-1, the V gene TRBV4-2; D gene uncertain. CDR3 in DNA: TGTGCCAGCAGCCAAGACGTACTGAACACTGAAGCTTTCTTT. Its translation is CASSQDVLNTEAFF.